Presented here are 10 T cell receptor beta chains from one specimen sequenced in a study of blood T cell repertoires in COVID-19. Here immunoSEQ multiplex PCR was the method, and the copy in TCRdb shows in-frame clones only, minus some. Among some 170,000 clones, around nine tenths were seen once, and the ten largest hold roughly an eighth. Sequences were obtained from peripheral blood. The receptor source for this set is a woman aged 70 to 79 with COVID-19, enrolled during active disease.

This sequence joins TRBV5-5 and TRBJ1-2; TRBD1 agrees at 9 bases. Germline CDR1 SGHKS, CDR2 YYEKEE (reference sequence). V lost 4 bases, J lost 6 bases, and 16 bases stayed unmatched. CDR3 length equals 17 residues. This CDR3 is CASSPISGQGRRNGYTF. The CDR3 DNA sequence: TGTGCCAGCAGCCCGATTTCCGGACAGGGGAGGAGGAATGGCTACACCTTC.

This clone was found once. The rearrangement joins TRBV6-5 to TRBJ2-3, with D perhaps TRBD2 (5 bases). Germline CDR1 MNHEY, CDR2 SVGAGI. The germline V and J ends were trimmed by 0 bases and 0 bases, with 7 bases remaining between them. There are 15 residues in the CDR3. The CDR3 bases are TGTGCCAGCAGTTACTCGCGGGCTAGCACAGATACGCAGTATTTT. Its protein is CASSYSRASTDTQYF.

The chain couples TRBV3-1 (or the pseudogene TRBV3-2) to TRBJ2-7; 13 bases match TRBD2. The CDR3 extends over 15 amino acids. In germline, CDR1 is LGHDT, CDR2 YNNKEL (reference sequence). The trim removed 3 bases at V and 3 bases at J, leaving 2 bases unmatched. Written as DNA, the CDR3 is TGTGCCAGCAGCCAGAGGACTAGCGGGAGCTACGAGCAGTACTTC. Translation gives CASSQRTSGSYEQYF.

The CDR3 protein is CASSSRWETQYF. The CDR3 bases are TGTGCCAGCAGCTCGAGATGGGAGACCCAGTACTTC. This chain uses TRBV7-2 with TRBJ2-5, with no clear D. Germline V gives CDR1 SGHTA, CDR2 FQGNSA. The CDR3 totals 12 residues. V was cut by 4 bases and J by 5 bases, with 8 bases left in between. Full variable domain (outside the CDR3, taken from reference TRBV7-2 and TRBJ2-5): GAGVSQSPSNKVTEKGKDVELRCDPISGHTALYWYRQSLGQGLEFLIYFQGNSAPDKSGLPSDRFSAERTGGSVSTLTIQRTQQEDSAVYLCASSSRWETQYFGPGTRLLVL.

CDR3 sequence reads: CASSATGIYGYTF. In DNA, the CDR3 is TGTGCCAGCAGCGCGACAGGGATCTATGGCTACACCTTC. The V call is TRBV5-4, the J call TRBJ1-2; the match to TRBD1 covers 7 bases. The CDR3 is made up of 13 amino acids. Germline V gene lookup returns CDR1 SGHNT and CDR2 YYREEE (reference sequence). The V and J ends lost 4 bases and 4 bases, in that order; junction bases with no gene match: 4. Full variable domain (missing parts from reference TRBV5-4 and TRBJ1-2): ETGVTQSPTHLIKTRGQQVTLRCSSQSGHNTVSWYQQALGQGPQFIFQYYREEENGRGNFPPRFSGLQFPNYSSELNVNALELDDSALYLCASSATGIYGYTFGSGTRLTVV.

This rearrangement joins TRBV7-6 to TRBJ2-2, with D perhaps TRBD2 (5 bases). Germline V gene lookup returns CDR1 SGHVS and CDR2 FNYEAQ. Trimming cost V 4 bases and J 6 bases, with 9 bases left between them. The CDR3 sequence is 13 residues long. DNA of the CDR3: TGTGCCAGCAGCTCTCCCGGGGCCGGGGAGCTGTTTTTT. This encodes CASSSPGAGELFF.

This clone was found once. The chain is built from TRBV7-9 and TRBJ2-5; 15 bases align to TRBD2. The V segment lost 5 bases and the J segment 3 bases; nucleotides outside the gene matches: 4. From germline, CDR1 is SEHNR and CDR2 FQNEAQ (reference sequence). CDR3 size: 16 residues. The CDR3 loop reads CASSMGLAGGEETQYF. In DNA form, the CDR3 reads TGTGCCAGCAGCATGGGACTAGCGGGAGGTGAAGAGACCCAGTACTTC.

The chain employs TRBV5-1 and TRBJ2-7, with no clear D. CDR3 length: 13 residues. Germline-derived CDR1 and CDR2 are SGHRS and YFSETQ. The germline V and J ends were trimmed by 4 bases and 5 bases, with 13 bases remaining between them. The DNA for the CDR3 is TGCGCCAGCAGCACCCGGGTCAGTGACGAGCAGTACTTC. Translation gives CASSTRVSDEQYF.

This clone was seen just once. The CDR3 region has the DNA TGCGCCAGCAGAACGACAGGGGCCGCTGAAAAACTGTTTTTT. The encoded protein is CASRTTGAAEKLFF. V and J are TRBV5-1 and TRBJ1-4; TRBD1 matches 8 bases. Germline V lookup: CDR1 SGHRS, CDR2 YFSETQ. CDR3 length equals 14 residues. The trim removed 5 bases at V and 7 bases at J, leaving 7 bases unmatched. The variable domain in full, with the rest retrieved from reference TRBV5-1 and TRBJ1-4, is KAGVTQTPRYLIKTRGQQVTLSCSPISGHRSVSWYQQTPGQGLQFLFEYFSETQRNKGNFPGRFSGRQFSNSRSEMNVSTLELGDSALYLCASRTTGAAEKLFFGSGTQLSVL.

V gene TRBV10-3 combines with J gene TRBJ2-3; D is possibly TRBD2 (6 bases). Trimming left V 3 bases short and J 2 bases short, with 15 bases between. Germline loops: CDR1 ENHRY, CDR2 SYGVKD. This CDR3 is built from 16 residues. CDR3 region: CAISERLASDTDTQYF. For the CDR3, the DNA is TGTGCCATCAGTGAAAGGCTAGCGTCTGACACAGATACGCAGTATTTT.